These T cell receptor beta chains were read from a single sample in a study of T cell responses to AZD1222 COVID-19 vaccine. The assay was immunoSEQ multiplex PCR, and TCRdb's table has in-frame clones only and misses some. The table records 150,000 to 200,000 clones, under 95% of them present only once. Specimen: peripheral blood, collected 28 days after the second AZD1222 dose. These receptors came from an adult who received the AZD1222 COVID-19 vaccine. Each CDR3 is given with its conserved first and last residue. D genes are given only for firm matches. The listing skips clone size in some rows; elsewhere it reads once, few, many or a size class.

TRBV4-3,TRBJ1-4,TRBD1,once,CASSQERQGAMGEKLFF,TGCGCCAGCAGCCAAGAAAGACAGGGGGCCATGGGTGAAAAACTGTTTTTT
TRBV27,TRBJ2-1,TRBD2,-,CASTPGLAGGNEQFF,TGTGCCAGCACCCCGGGACTAGCGGGAGGCAATGAGCAGTTCTTC
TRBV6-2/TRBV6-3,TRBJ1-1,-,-,CASSYIWSGGEEAFF,TGTGCCAGCAGTTACATTTGGTCAGGCGGTGAGGAAGCTTTCTTT
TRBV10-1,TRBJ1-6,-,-,CASSEKGNSPLHF,TGCGCCAGCAGTGAGAAGGGGAATTCACCCCTCCACTTT
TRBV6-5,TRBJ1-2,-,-,CASSYSKPQGNYGYTF,TGTGCCAGCAGTTACTCCAAGCCCCAGGGAAACTATGGCTACACCTTC
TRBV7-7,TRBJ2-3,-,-,CASSKLDRADTQYF,TGTGCTAGCAGCAAGTTGGACAGAGCAGATACGCAGTATTTT
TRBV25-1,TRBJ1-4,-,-,CASSESYDRDEKLFF,TGTGCCAGCAGTGAATCCTACGACCGGGATGAAAAACTGTTTTTT
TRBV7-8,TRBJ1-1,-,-,CASSPIGTLNTEAFF,TGTGCCAGCAGCCCCATAGGGACACTGAACACTGAAGCTTTCTTT
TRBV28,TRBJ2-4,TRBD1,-,CASSPWGTGTAKNIQYF,TGTGCCAGCAGTCCCTGGGGGACAGGGACGGCCAAAAACATTCAGTACTTC
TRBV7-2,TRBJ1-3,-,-,CASSLGGNTIYF,TGTGCCAGCAGCTTAGGCGGAAACACCATATATTTT
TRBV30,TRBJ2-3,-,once,CAWSPPGWDTQYF,TGTGCCTGGAGCCCCCCCGGATGGGATACGCAGTATTTT
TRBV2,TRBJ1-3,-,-,CASSPTAGNTIYF,TGTGCCAGCAGTCCCACAGCTGGAAACACCATATATTTT
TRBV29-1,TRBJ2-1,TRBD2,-,CSVEILREGPDEQFF,TGCAGCGTTGAAATTCTGCGGGAGGGCCCGGATGAGCAGTTCTTC
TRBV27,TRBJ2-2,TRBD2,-,CASSLSRLAGSSRELFF,TGTGCCAGCAGTTTATCGAGACTAGCGGGGTCTTCGCGGGAGCTGTTTTTT
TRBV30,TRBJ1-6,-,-,CAWSRWNQGGPLHF,TGTGCCTGGAGTCGATGGAACCAGGGTGGACCCCTCCACTTT
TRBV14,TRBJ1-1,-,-,CASSQAWGRGTEAFF,TGTGCCAGCAGCCAAGCATGGGGGCGCGGCACTGAAGCTTTCTTT
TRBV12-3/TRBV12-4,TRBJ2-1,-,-,CASRITNTGEQFF,TGTGCCAGCAGAATCACCAATACTGGTGAGCAGTTCTTC
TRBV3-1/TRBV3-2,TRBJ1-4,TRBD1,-,CASSRGTGPEKLFF,TGTGCCAGCAGCCGGGGGACAGGGCCTGAAAAACTGTTTTTT
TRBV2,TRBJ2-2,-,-,CASSEVVWGRSVGELFF,TGTGCCAGCAGTGAAGTTGTATGGGGGAGGTCAGTCGGGGAGCTGTTTTTT
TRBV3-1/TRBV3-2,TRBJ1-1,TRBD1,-,CASSQDQGQGWVSTEAFF,TGTGCCAGCAGCCAAGATCAGGGACAGGGGTGGGTTAGCACTGAAGCTTTCTTT
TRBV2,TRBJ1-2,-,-,CASTKGGAGSYGYTF,TGTGCCAGCACCAAAGGGGGGGCAGGATCCTATGGCTACACCTTC
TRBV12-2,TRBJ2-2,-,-,CASRFERQTNTGELFF,TGTGCAAGTCGCTTTGAGCGACAGACGAACACCGGGGAGCTGTTTTTT
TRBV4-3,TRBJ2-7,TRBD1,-,CASSQDDRVFYEQYF,TGCGCCAGCAGCCAAGATGACAGGGTCTTCTACGAGCAGTACTTC
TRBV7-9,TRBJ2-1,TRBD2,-,CASSLGPSGGLNEQFF,TGTGCCAGCAGCTTAGGGCCTAGCGGGGGGTTGAATGAGCAGTTCTTC
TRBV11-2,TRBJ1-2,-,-,CASSLDRVSGSHGYTF,TGTGCCAGCAGCTTAGATCGAGTATCAGGGTCCCATGGCTACACCTTC
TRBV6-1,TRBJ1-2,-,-,CASSEAGPRGYTF,TGTGCCAGCAGTGAAGCAGGCCCCCGGGGCTACACCTTC
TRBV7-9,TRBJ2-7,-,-,CASSRLGDYFYEQYF,TGTGCCAGCAGCCGCTTGGGCGACTACTTCTACGAGCAGTACTTC
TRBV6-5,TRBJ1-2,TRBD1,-,CASTTKGQGAYGYTF,TGTGCCAGCACCACTAAGGGACAGGGGGCCTATGGCTACACCTTC
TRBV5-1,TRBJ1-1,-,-,CASSLGPGAANTEAFF,TGCGCCAGCAGCTTGGGACCCGGGGCAGCGAACACTGAAGCTTTCTTT
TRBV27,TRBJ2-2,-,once,CASSLRGNTGELFF,TGTGCCAGCAGTTTAAGAGGAAACACCGGGGAGCTGTTTTTT
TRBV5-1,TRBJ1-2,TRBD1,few,CASSPGQALNYGYTF,TGCGCCAGCAGCCCGGGACAGGCCCTAAACTATGGCTACACCTTC
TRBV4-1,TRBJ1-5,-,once,CASSQSGAGNQPQHF,TGCGCCAGCAGCCAATCCGGGGCTGGCAATCAGCCCCAGCATTTT
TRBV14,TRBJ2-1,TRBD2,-,CASSPKLGAGVLNEQFF,TGTGCCAGCAGCCCAAAATTAGGAGCGGGGGTCCTCAATGAGCAGTTCTTC